This T cell receptor beta chain was recovered during a study of blood T cell repertoires in COVID-19. Authors' analysis steps: It was from reference gene primer amplification that nucleated cell counts were estimated. Using immunoSEQ multiplex PCR, the repertoire was profiled, and TCRdb retains in-frame clones only, with some absent. D and trimming were read from the DNA, whereas the V and J calls and clone size are those reported in that table. Among about 410,000 clones listed, less than 95% were seen once. Participants' own reports of clinical history determined their cohort assignment. What the recovered Cohort 3 donors had was two negative PCRs, clearance, or symptom resolution. Sequenced material: PBMCs or T cells enriched from blood (not recorded which). The receptor's source is a man aged 18 to 30 who had recovered from COVID-19.

In nucleotides, the CDR3 is TGCGCCAGCAGTGAGGGGGCAGGGGGCGCAGATACGCAGTATTTT. Translated: CASSEGAGGADTQYF. The gene calls are TRBV10-1 and TRBJ2-3; 8 nucleotides match TRBD1. V lost 2 bases to trimming and J lost 4 bases; unmatched junction nucleotides: 5. CDR1 and CDR2 from the germline V gene are WNHNN and SYGVQD (reference sequence). The CDR3 is made up of 15 amino acids.